The next 9 T cell receptor beta chains were all read from a single sample in a study of cytomegalovirus exposure and HLA in healthy donors. The PCR was carried out with 60 Vbeta primers and 13 Jbeta primers. Assay used: immunoSEQ multiplex PCR; TCRdb lists only in-frame clones, some missing. The sample includes about 98,000 clones, 60% to 85% seen only once; the top ten take 16%. The specimen was PBMCs. The receptors come from a man aged 60 to 75 in good health and CMV-seropositive.

J is TRBJ2-3 and V is TRBV9, with 9 bases aligning to TRBD2. This CDR3 contains 18 residues. J was trimmed by 5 bases and V by 0 bases; bases with no gene match: 13. The germline V gene has CDR1 SGDLS and CDR2 YYNGEE. The CDR3 sequence is CASSVGPGGGGDRDTQYF. The CDR3 DNA sequence: TGTGCCAGCAGCGTAGGGCCGGGTGGCGGGGGGGATCGAGATACGCAGTATTTT.

This chain joins TRBV27 and TRBJ1-6, with D hard to call. Germline V lookup: CDR1 MNHEY, CDR2 SMNVEV (reference sequence). This CDR3 spans 14 amino acids. V lost 9 bases and J lost 7, with 16 bases in between. CDR3 in DNA: TGTGCCAGTAAGATGACTCAGTTCAATTCACCCCTCCACTTT. This gives the protein CASKMTQFNSPLHF.

This clone has more than one count but fewer than ten. The rearrangement joins TRBV19 to TRBJ1-2; D gene ambiguous. Looked up from germline, CDR1 is LNHDA and CDR2 is SQIVND (reference sequence). V was cut by 5 bases and J by 4 bases, with 8 bases left in between. CDR3 length equals 12 residues. This CDR3 is CASSEVGYGYTF. CDR3 DNA sequence: TGTGCCAGTAGTGAGGTGGGCTATGGCTACACCTTC.

The chain is built from TRBV28 and TRBJ2-7, with D maybe TRBD2 (6 bases). Trimming left V 7 bases short and J 6 bases short, with 25 bases between. This CDR3 contains 16 residues. Germline assignment: CDR1 MDHEN and CDR2 SYDVKM. DNA of the CDR3: TGTGCCAGCAACCCGCCGGGAGCAGGGTTTCGACGCGAGCAGTACTTC. It yields the protein CASNPPGAGFRREQYF.

Only one count was recorded for this clone. This chain uses TRBV7-3 with TRBJ2-3, with 10 bases identical to TRBD2. There are 14 residues in the CDR3. V lost 6 bases, J lost 4 bases, and 4 bases stayed unmatched. Germline V gives CDR1 SGHTA, CDR2 FQGTGA. The CDR3 DNA reads as TGTGCCAGCAGTCAAGCGGGGGGGCCAGATACGCAGTATTTT. It codes for CASSQAGGPDTQYF.

V and J are TRBV5-1 and TRBJ2-2; 8 bases map to TRBD1. This CDR3 spans 16 amino acids. In germline, CDR1 is SGHRS, CDR2 YFSETQ. V was pared by 3 bases and J by 1 base, with 5 bases of the junction left unmatched. This chain's CDR3 is CASSSRTGRNTGELFF. The CDR3 DNA is TGCGCCAGCAGCTCGCGGACAGGGCGGAACACCGGGGAGCTGTTTTTT.

This clone was observed once. The V and J genes are TRBV10-3 and TRBJ2-4; tentative D call: TRBD1 (6 bases). The CDR3 covers 13 residues. V shed 8 bases and J shed 2 bases, with 10 bases lying between them. CDR1 is ENHRY, CDR2 SYGVKD, per germline. The CDR3: CAIAGQPKNIQYF. CDR3 DNA sequence: TGTGCCATCGCCGGACAGCCCAAAAACATTCAGTACTTC.

Note on this clone: Additional DNA sequences in this sample encode the identical CDR3. The chain employs TRBV6-1 and TRBJ1-5; D is uncertain. V shed 7 bases and J shed 6 bases, with 13 bases lying between them. The CDR3 covers 13 residues. Germline assignment: CDR1 MNHNS and CDR2 SASEGT. The CDR3: CASMGRGVQPQHF. CDR3 sequence (DNA): TGTGCCAGCATGGGGAGAGGAGTTCAGCCCCAGCATTTT.

The chain couples TRBV5-1 to TRBJ2-7, with D perhaps TRBD1 (6 bases). The V and J ends lost 3 bases and 6 bases respectively, with 10 bases between them. The V gene's germline CDR1 is SGHRS and CDR2 YFSETQ. This CDR3 is 12 amino acids long. The CDR3 sequence is CASSSTGPEQYF. DNA for the CDR3: TGCGCCAGCAGCTCGACAGGACCCGAGCAGTACTTC.